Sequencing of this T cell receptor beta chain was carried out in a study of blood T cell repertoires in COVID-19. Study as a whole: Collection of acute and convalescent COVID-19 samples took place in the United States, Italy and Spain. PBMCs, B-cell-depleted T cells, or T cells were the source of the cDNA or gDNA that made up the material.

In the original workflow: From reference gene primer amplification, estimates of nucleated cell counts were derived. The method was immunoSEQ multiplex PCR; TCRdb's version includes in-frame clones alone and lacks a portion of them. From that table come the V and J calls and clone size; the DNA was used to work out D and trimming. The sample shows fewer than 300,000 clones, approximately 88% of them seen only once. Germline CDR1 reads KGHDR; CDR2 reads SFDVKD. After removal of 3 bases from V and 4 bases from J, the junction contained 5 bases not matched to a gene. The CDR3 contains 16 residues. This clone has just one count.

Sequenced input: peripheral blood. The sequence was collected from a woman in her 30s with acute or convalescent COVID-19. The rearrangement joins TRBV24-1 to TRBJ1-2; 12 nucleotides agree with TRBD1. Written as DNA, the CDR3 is TGTGCCACCAGTGATGGGACAGGGGGCGTTGTCTATGGCTACACCTTC. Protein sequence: CATSDGTGGVVYGYTF.